These 24 T cell receptor beta chains share one sample of origin, sequenced in a study of T cells in Graves' hyperthyroidism and ophthalmopathy. There were TCR beta CDR3 regions amplified from RNA transcripts. TCR CDR3 underwent first-round RT-PCR with the HTBI primer set. TCRdb recomputed calls from the multiplex PCR reads with MiXCR, one row per CDR3 protein. The profile shows a few hundred thousand distinct CDR3 sequences, 15% to 19% of them singletons. Input material: blood. The receptor set was obtained from a woman younger than 30 with Graves' hyperthyroidism.

The chain employs TRBV11-3 and TRBJ2-7; D perhaps matches TRBD2 (5 bases). The CDR3 covers 14 residues. Per the germline V gene, CDR1 is SGHNT and CDR2 is YENEEA. V was shortened by 0 bases and J by 3 bases, with 9 bases between the two germline ends. In nucleotides, the CDR3 is TGTGCCAGCAGCTTAGATCCGGGAAACTACGAGCAGTACTTC. Translating it yields CASSLDPGNYEQYF.

This chain joins TRBV20-1 and TRBJ2-1; D not certain. CDR1 and CDR2 from the germline V gene are DFQATT and SNEGSKA (reference sequence). Trimming shortened V by 3 bases and J by 3 bases, and 12 bases separated the two germline ends. The CDR3 contains 14 residues. CDR3 loop: CSARVWRVYNEQFF. In nucleotides, the CDR3 is TGCAGTGCTAGGGTTTGGAGAGTCTACAATGAGCAGTTCTTC.

The chain uses TRBV11-2 and TRBJ2-1, with D perhaps TRBD1 or TRBD2 (5 bases each). From germline, CDR1 is SGHAT and CDR2 FQNNGV. The CDR3 is 18 amino acids. V lost 5 bases and J lost 4, with 24 bases in between. This CDR3 is CASSPEWGLSAFYNEQFF. The CDR3 DNA is TGTGCCAGCAGCCCAGAGTGGGGGTTGTCGGCTTTTTACAATGAGCAGTTCTTC.

This clonotype was observed at least ten times. The rearrangement links TRBV3-1 to TRBJ2-3; TRBD2 agrees at 9 bases. Losses at the gene ends were 4 bases for V and 5 bases for J; bases not matched to a gene: 4. The CDR3 consists of 14 residues. The germline gives CDR1 LGHDT, CDR2 YNNKEL (reference sequence). CDR3: CASSRAGGVDTQYF. The CDR3 DNA sequence: TGTGCCAGCAGCCGAGCGGGAGGCGTAGATACGCAGTATTTT.

This clonotype was counted at least ten times. This chain uses TRBV18 with TRBJ1-2; 7 bases line up with TRBD1. CDR1 and CDR2 (germline): KGHSH, LQKENI. The length of the CDR3 is 15 residues. After removal of 11 bases from V and 2 bases from J, the junction contained 14 bases not matched to a gene. CDR3 sequence reads: CAGRDSTSLNYGYTF. The CDR3 nucleotides read TGTGCCGGTCGGGACAGCACTTCCCTCAACTATGGCTACACCTTC.

This clonotype came up many times. The chain couples TRBV5-8 to TRBJ2-7, with unresolved D. The germline V gene has CDR1 SGHTS and CDR2 YDEGEE. V lost 4 bases, J lost 1 base, and 9 bases lay in between. This CDR3 contains 13 residues. The CDR3: CASSDHPSYEQYF. CDR3 coding DNA: TGTGCCAGCAGCGATCATCCTTCCTACGAGCAGTACTTC.

In the case of this clonotype: A much larger clone differs by one base, so this may be a read error. J is TRBJ2-7 and V is TRBV18; TRBD1 or TRBD2 may be the D gene (5 bases each). The CDR3 extends over 13 amino acids. In germline, CDR1 is KGHSH, CDR2 LQKENI. The CDR3 loop reads CASPPWDRYEQYF. CDR3 DNA: TGTGCCAGCCCACCCTGGGACCGCTACGAGCAGTACTTC.

This clonotype has a count of ten or more. The chain is built from TRBV20-1 and TRBJ1-2; 10 positions agree with TRBD1. V lost 6 bases to trimming and J lost 7 bases; unmatched junction nucleotides: 8. Per germline, CDR1 DFQATT and CDR2 SNEGSKA (reference sequence). The CDR3 is 13 amino acids. CDR3 sequence: CSALRQGAVGYTF. The CDR3 nucleotides read TGCAGTGCCCTTCGACAGGGGGCGGTTGGCTACACCTTC.

In the case of this clonotype: Given a much more abundant clone one base away, this may be a read error. The chain employs TRBV20-1 and TRBJ2-3, with 12 bases that match TRBD2. V dropped 5 bases and J dropped 4; count of bases not matched to a gene: 7. The length of the CDR3 is 15 residues. Germline V CDR1 and CDR2: DFQATT, SNEGSKA (reference sequence). CDR3 sequence reads: CSALGTSGFADTQYF. The CDR3 region has the DNA TGCAGTGCTCTAGGGACTAGCGGGTTCGCAGATACGCAGTATTTT.

This clonotype was recorded many times. The V call is TRBV12-3 or TRBV12-4, the J call TRBJ2-1, with unresolved D. The CDR3 consists of 15 residues. Trimming took 4 bases from V and 13 from J, leaving 23 bases between them. The CDR3 here is CASSSQDLEIKAQFF. Written as DNA, the CDR3 is TGTGCCAGCAGTTCCCAGGACCTAGAAATAAAAGCTCAGTTCTTC.

This clonotype was recorded many times. The CDR3 sequence: CASSYGGANVLTF. The DNA for the CDR3 is TGTGCCAGCAGCTATGGCGGGGCCAACGTCCTGACTTTC. This chain links TRBV11-3 with TRBJ2-6; D gene unclear. This CDR3 is 13 amino acids long. Trimming took off 4 bases at V and 4 bases at J, with 5 bases between the two ends. Per the germline V gene, CDR1 is SGHNT and CDR2 is YENEEA.

This clonotype was seen a handful of times. V usage is TRBV30 and J usage is TRBJ2-1; TRBD2 aligns across 7 bases. The CDR3 contains 11 residues. Germline CDR1 and CDR2: GTSNPN and SVGIG (reference sequence). After removal of 4 bases from V and 8 bases from J, the junction contained 2 bases not matched to a gene. For the CDR3, the DNA is TGTGCCTGGACAGCGGGACATGAGCAGTTCTTC. Residues: CAWTAGHEQFF. Complete variable domain (other parts from reference TRBV30 and TRBJ2-1): SQTIHQWPATLVQPVGSPLSLECTVEGTSNPNLYWYRQAAGRGLQLLFYSVGIGQISSEVPQNLSASRPQDRQFILSSKKLLLSDSGFYLCAWTAGHEQFFGPGTRLTVL.

The chain carries TRBV2 and TRBJ1-2; D unclear. Deletions cut 2 bases from V and 2 bases from J, with 6 bases between. There are 13 residues in the CDR3. The germline CDR1 and CDR2 sequences are SNHLY and FYNNEI. CDR3 region: CASSETPNYGYTF. In nucleotides, the CDR3 is TGTGCCAGCAGTGAAACACCAAACTATGGCTACACCTTC. Full variable domain (rest looked up from reference TRBV2 and TRBJ1-2): EPEVTQTPSHQVTQMGQEVILRCVPISNHLYFYWYRQILGQKVEFLVSFYNNEISEKSEIFDDQFSVERPDGSNFTLKIRSTKLEDSAMYFCASSETPNYGYTFGSGTRLTVV.

The chain is built from TRBV3-1 and TRBJ2-1; no firm D call. CDR1 and CDR2 from the germline V gene are LGHDT and YNNKEL (reference sequence). CDR3 length: 14 residues. Trimming shortened V by 2 bases and J by 4 bases, and 9 bases separated the two germline ends. CDR3 sequence (DNA): TGTGCCAGCAGCCAATTAGGGCAGTACAATGAGCAGTTCTTC. Residues: CASSQLGQYNEQFF.

This clonotype was seen many times. This chain links TRBV28 with TRBJ1-5; a weak D match, TRBD1 (6 bases). Trimming stripped 7 bases from V and 4 bases from J, with 14 bases between. Looked up from germline, CDR1 is MDHEN and CDR2 is SYDVKM. This CDR3 comprises 14 residues. CDR3 nucleotides: TGTGCCAGCACCGCTGGGGGCTTTAATCAGCCCCAGCATTTT. It is translated as CASTAGGFNQPQHF.

The chain carries TRBV11-2 and TRBJ2-7; 14 bases match TRBD2. Germline assignment: CDR1 SGHAT and CDR2 FQNNGV. This CDR3 has 16 amino acids. V was clipped by 5 bases and J by 2 bases; unmatched bases: 5. CDR3 protein: CASSRGTSGSTYEQYF. CDR3 sequence (DNA): TGTGCCAGCAGCCGCGGGACTAGCGGGAGCACCTACGAGCAGTACTTC. Complete variable domain (other parts from reference TRBV11-2 and TRBJ2-7): EAGVAQSPRYKIIEKRQSVAFWCNPISGHATLYWYQQILGQGPKLLIQFQNNGVVDDSQLPKDRFSAERLKGVDSTLKIQPAKLEDSAVYLCASSRGTSGSTYEQYFGPGTRLTVT.

Worth noting for this clonotype: Sequence at one end of the junction differs from germline and may be a read error. V is TRBV3-1 and J is TRBJ1-2; TRBD1 aligns across 7 bases. Germline-derived CDR1 and CDR2 are LGHDT and YNNKEL (reference sequence). The length of the CDR3 is 14 residues. The CDR3 is CTSSVRGTDYGYTF. DNA of the CDR3: TGTACCAGCAGCGTTCGTGGGACAGACTATGGCTACACCTTC.

This clonotype was seen at least ten times. This chain joins TRBV7-3 and TRBJ2-3; TRBD2 matches 8 bases. Germline lookup yields CDR1 SGHTA and CDR2 FQGTGA. The V and J ends lost 1 base and 2 bases, in that order; junction bases with no gene match: 5. CDR3 length equals 16 residues. CDR3 loop: CASSLSPGGHTDTQYF. The CDR3 DNA is TGTGCCAGCAGCTTAAGTCCGGGAGGGCACACAGATACGCAGTATTTT.

This clonotype showed up just a few times. The chain uses TRBV5-4 and TRBJ2-7; D might be TRBD1 (5 bases). CDR1 and CDR2 from the germline V gene are SGHNT and YYREEE (reference sequence). The CDR3 has 12 residues. Between the trimmed V and J ends, which lost 4 bases and 6 bases, there was a span of 11 bases. CDR3 protein: CASSPDMTEQYF. Written as DNA, the CDR3 is TGTGCCAGCAGCCCGGACATGACCGAGCAGTACTTC.

The gene calls are TRBV5-4 and TRBJ2-2; 8 bases map to TRBD2. Unmatched junction bases numbered 5, after V lost 0 bases and J lost 1 base. This CDR3 region has 17 residues. CDR1 and CDR2 from the germline V gene are SGHNT and YYREEE (reference sequence). CDR3 DNA: TGTGCCAGCAGCTTGGGATTTAGCGGGGTGAACACCGGGGAGCTGTTTTTT. Amino acid sequence: CASSLGFSGVNTGELFF.

In this sample, this clonotype turned up many times. The gene calls are TRBV3-1 and TRBJ1-1; unclear D gene. CDR3 length: 16 residues. V was clipped by 4 bases and J by 2 bases, with 17 bases between them. CDR1 is LGHDT, CDR2 YNNKEL, per germline (reference sequence). CDR3 sequence: CASSLGLTEVNTEAFF. The CDR3 DNA reads as TGTGCCAGCAGCCTGGGATTGACTGAAGTTAACACTGAAGCTTTCTTT.

This clonotype was recorded at least ten times. The chain recombines TRBV9 with TRBJ2-7; 11 bases match TRBD2. Unmatched junction bases numbered 7, after V lost 3 bases and J lost 2 bases. The CDR3 runs to 16 residues. From germline, CDR1 is SGDLS and CDR2 YYNGEE. CDR3 sequence reads: CASSATSLAGAYEQYF. The DNA of the CDR3 is TGTGCCAGCAGCGCGACCTCACTAGCGGGGGCCTACGAGCAGTACTTC.

This clonotype occurred many times. The CDR3 here is CSASRGPTYEQYF. The CDR3 nucleotides read TGCAGTGCTAGTCGGGGGCCAACCTACGAGCAGTACTTC. This rearrangement joins TRBV20-1 to TRBJ2-7; D possibly uses TRBD1 or TRBD2 (6 bases each). The CDR3 sequence is 13 residues long. The germline V gene has CDR1 DFQATT and CDR2 SNEGSKA (reference sequence). V was pared by 3 bases and J by 2 bases, with 11 bases between.

The chain recombines TRBV2 with TRBJ2-3, with D uncertain. Deletions cut 10 bases from V and 3 bases from J, with 11 bases between. The germline V gene encodes CDR1 SNHLY and CDR2 FYNNEI. CDR3 length: 12 residues. The CDR3 region is CATSVGTDTQYF. The CDR3 DNA reads as TGTGCCACCTCCGTAGGGACAGATACGCAGTATTTT.